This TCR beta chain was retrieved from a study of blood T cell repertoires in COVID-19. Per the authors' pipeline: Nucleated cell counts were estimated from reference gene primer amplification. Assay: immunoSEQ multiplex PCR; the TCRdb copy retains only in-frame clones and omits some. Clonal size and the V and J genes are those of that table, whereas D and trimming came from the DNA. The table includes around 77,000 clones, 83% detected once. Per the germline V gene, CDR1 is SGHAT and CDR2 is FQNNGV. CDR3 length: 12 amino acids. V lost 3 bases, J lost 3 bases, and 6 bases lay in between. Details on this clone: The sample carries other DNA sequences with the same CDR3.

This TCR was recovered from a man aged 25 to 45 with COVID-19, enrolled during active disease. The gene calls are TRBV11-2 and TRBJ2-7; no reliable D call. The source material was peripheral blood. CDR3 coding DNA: TGTGCCAGCAGCTTTTCTAGCTACGAGCAGTACTTC. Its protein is CASSFSSYEQYF.